This entry features one TCR beta chain sequence. The entry originates in a study of blood T cell repertoires in COVID-19. Trimming shortened V by 4 bases and J by 3 bases, and 17 bases separated the two germline ends. The germline CDR1 and CDR2 sequences are SGHRS and YFSETQ. This CDR3 has 15 amino acids. Original processing notes: The authors estimated nucleated cell counts from reference gene primer amplification. Sequencing was performed with immunoSEQ multiplex PCR; in TCRdb, only in-frame clones are kept and a portion is missing. V and J calls and clone size come straight from that table; D and trimming were deduced from the DNA. The sample records over 200,000 clones, approximately 86% being singletons.

This receptor was obtained from a man aged 35-49 years who had recovered from COVID-19. Sequenced input: peripheral blood. The J gene is TRBJ2-7, the V gene TRBV5-1, with D tentatively TRBD2 (5 bases). The chain's CDR3 is CASSGTQAGGYEQYF. CDR3 sequence (DNA): TGCGCCAGCAGCGGCACGCAGGCCGGAGGCTACGAGCAGTACTTC. Full variable domain (remainder filled in from reference TRBV5-1 and TRBJ2-7): KAGVTQTPRYLIKTRGQQVTLSCSPISGHRSVSWYQQTPGQGLQFLFEYFSETQRNKGNFPGRFSGRQFSNSRSEMNVSTLELGDSALYLCASSGTQAGGYEQYFGPGTRLTVT.